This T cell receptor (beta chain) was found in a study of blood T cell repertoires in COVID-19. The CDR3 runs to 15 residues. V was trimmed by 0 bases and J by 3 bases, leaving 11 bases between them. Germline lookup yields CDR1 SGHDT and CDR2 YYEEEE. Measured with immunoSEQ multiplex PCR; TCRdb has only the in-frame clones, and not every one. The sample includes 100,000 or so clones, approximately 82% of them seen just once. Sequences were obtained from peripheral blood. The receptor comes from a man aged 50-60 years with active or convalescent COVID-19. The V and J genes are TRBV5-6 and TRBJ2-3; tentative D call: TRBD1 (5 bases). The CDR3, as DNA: TGTGCCAGCAGCTTGGAAGTCAGGGAAACAGATACGCAGTATTTT. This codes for CASSLEVRETDTQYF.